This paragraph covers one T cell receptor beta chain sequence. Its matching antigen is unknown. These data are taken from a study of shared clonotypes between healthy human individuals. Notes on the study in general: An effect of sequencing depth on clonotype sharing among donors was expected.

Source study methods: There were no quality scores in the junction-only immunoSEQ sequences, so filtering differed. Generated by immunoSEQ multiplex PCR, the TCRdb table keeps only in-frame clones and is missing some. That table furnishes V, J and clone size, whereas the DNA furnished D and trimming. The repertoire holds 550,000 to 650,000 clones, with around 96% as singletons. Naive CD8 cells lacked CD45RO and underwent positive selection for CCR7, leaving out terminally differentiated effector memory CD45RA+ cells. Healthy adults negative for HIV, lacking recent acute infections or vaccinations, served as donors. Those who donated, Caucasian adults without exception, all lived in Nashville, Tennessee. This CDR3 is built from 13 residues. CDR1 is KGHSY, CDR2 FQNENV, per germline. V was cut by 0 bases and J by 1 base, with 0 bases left in between.

The TCR was taken from a woman in her 30s in good health. Material: naive CD8+ T cells sorted from blood. The gene calls are TRBV16 and TRBJ2-2; D unclear. CDR3 in amino acids: CASSQSNTGELFF. The CDR3 DNA reads TGTGCCAGCAGCCAATCGAACACCGGGGAGCTGTTTTTT.